A single sample gave rise to the 32 T cell receptor beta chains below, sequenced in a study of blood T cell repertoires in COVID-19. Produced via immunoSEQ multiplex PCR; TCRdb's table is partial and in-frame only. The sample has 300,000 to 450,000 clones; about nine tenths are singletons. The specimen sequenced was peripheral blood. These receptors were taken from a woman aged 55-70 years with COVID-19, enrolled during active disease.

The CDR3 DNA follows: TGTGCCAGCAGCTTTGGCGCAGGACAGGGGGATTCACCCCTCCACTTT. Amino acids: CASSFGAGQGDSPLHF. This chain uses TRBV5-4 with TRBJ1-6, with TRBD1 matching over 10 bases. The ends lost 2 bases at V and 8 bases at J; junction bases unmatched: 7. The CDR3 is made up of 16 amino acids. Per germline, CDR1 SGHNT and CDR2 YYREEE (reference sequence).

The rearrangement links TRBV19 to TRBJ2-2; a weak D match, TRBD1 (5 bases). V lost 4 bases and J lost 1, with 10 bases in between. Germline CDR1 is LNHDA and CDR2 is SQIVND (reference sequence). This CDR3 has 15 residues. The CDR3 DNA reads as TGTGCCAGTAGTACCCGCCAGGGGAACACCGGGGAGCTGTTTTTT. Amino acid sequence: CASSTRQGNTGELFF. Full variable domain (rest looked up from reference TRBV19 and TRBJ2-2): DGGITQSPKYLFRKEGQNVTLSCEQNLNHDAMYWYRQDPGQGLRLIYYSQIVNDFQKGDIAEGYSVSREKKESFPLTVTSAQKNPTAFYLCASSTRQGNTGELFFGEGSRLTVL.

The chain carries TRBV19 and TRBJ1-5; 7 bases fit TRBD1. The CDR3 spans 18 residues. In germline, CDR1 is LNHDA, CDR2 SQIVND (reference sequence). Trimming removed 5 bases from V and 0 bases from J; junction bases left unmatched: 13. As DNA, the CDR3 is TGTGCCAGTAGTCCACTCGTGACAGGGCGATATAGCAATCAGCCCCAGCATTTT. This sequence encodes CASSPLVTGRYSNQPQHF.

This clone occurred once. V and J are TRBV7-6 and TRBJ2-3; D is perhaps TRBD2 (5 bases). Trimming removed 1 base at V and 7 bases at J, with 12 bases between. Per germline, CDR1 SGHVS and CDR2 FNYEAQ. CDR3 size: 14 residues. The CDR3 DNA reads as TGTGCCAGCAGCTTAGGGTTAGCGACACATACGCAGTATTTT. This sequence encodes CASSLGLATHTQYF.

V is TRBV7-3 and J is TRBJ1-1; 7 bases agree with TRBD1. In germline, CDR1 is SGHTA, CDR2 FQGTGA. The CDR3 length is 15 residues. V lost 2 bases, J lost 4 bases, and 7 bases stayed unmatched. The CDR3 DNA reads TGTGCCAGCAGCTTATTGTCAGGGGGTAGCACTGAAGCTTTCTTT. Its translation is CASSLLSGGSTEAFF.

This rearrangement joins TRBV2 to TRBJ1-5, with unresolved D. The CDR3 spans 15 residues. Germline assignment: CDR1 SNHLY and CDR2 FYNNEI. Trimming took off 7 bases at V and 5 bases at J, with 18 bases between the two ends. In nucleotides, the CDR3 is TGTGCCAGCAAAGAAGTACGAGGGTCCGATCAGCCCCAGCATTTT. Translating gives CASKEVRGSDQPQHF.

The rearrangement links TRBV5-6 to TRBJ2-7, with 8 bases that match TRBD2. This CDR3 contains 14 residues. V lost 5 bases and J lost 4; bases outside the gene matches: 8. Germline-derived CDR1 and CDR2 are SGHDT and YYEEEE. Here the CDR3 DNA reads TGTGCCAGCAGACCCGGGACTAGACTATACGAGCAGTACTTC. Its translation: CASRPGTRLYEQYF.

The chain carries TRBV7-3 and TRBJ1-6, with a weak D call TRBD1 (6 bases). Germline V CDR1 and CDR2: SGHTA, FQGTGA. CDR3 size: 15 residues. Trimming removed 6 bases at V and 5 bases at J, with 14 bases between. The CDR3 DNA follows: TGTGCCAGCAGGATAGGGGGATACGATAATTCACCCCTCCACTTT. Protein: CASRIGGYDNSPLHF.

This sequence joins TRBV30 and TRBJ1-3, with D tentatively TRBD1 (5 bases). Germline loops: CDR1 GTSNPN, CDR2 SVGIG (reference sequence). This CDR3 has 14 amino acids. Trimming stripped 3 bases from V and 0 bases from J, with 9 bases between. The CDR3 sequence: CAWRGDYSGNTIYF. The CDR3 bases are TGTGCCTGGAGGGGGGACTACTCTGGAAACACCATATATTTT. Full variable domain (rest looked up from reference TRBV30 and TRBJ1-3): SQTIHQWPATLVQPVGSPLSLECTVEGTSNPNLYWYRQAAGRGLQLLFYSVGIGQISSEVPQNLSASRPQDRQFILSSKKLLLSDSGFYLCAWRGDYSGNTIYFGEGSWLTVV.

J is TRBJ2-7 and V is TRBV19, with 7 bases lining up with TRBD1. Per germline, CDR1 LNHDA and CDR2 SQIVND (reference sequence). The CDR3 has 14 residues. The V segment lost 6 bases and the J segment 0 bases; nucleotides outside the gene matches: 5. The CDR3 bases are TGTGCCAGTAGACGAGACAGGGTCTCCTACGAGCAGTACTTC. This translates into CASRRDRVSYEQYF.

The chain joins TRBV18 to TRBJ1-1, with D perhaps TRBD1 (6 bases). V lost 6 bases, J lost 1 base, and 9 bases lay in between. Germline CDR1 and CDR2: KGHSH and LQKENI. CDR3 size: 13 residues. CDR3 sequence: CASSAGANTEAFF. The CDR3 bases are TGTGCCAGCTCTGCAGGGGCGAACACTGAAGCTTTCTTT.

This sequence joins TRBV2 and TRBJ2-7; D possibly corresponds to TRBD2 (6 bases). The V end was cut by 4 bases, the J end by 1 base, with 14 bases between. CDR1 and CDR2 from the germline V gene are SNHLY and FYNNEI. The CDR3 is made up of 15 amino acids. The DNA for the CDR3 is TGTGCCAGCAGTGTCGATCGGGGGTCTTCCTACGAGCAGTACTTC. It yields the protein CASSVDRGSSYEQYF.

In this sample, this clone turned up once. The chain employs TRBV28 and TRBJ1-3; D is ambiguous. Between the trimmed V and J ends, which lost 7 bases and 3 bases, there was a span of 7 bases. Per the germline V gene, CDR1 is MDHEN and CDR2 is SYDVKM. The CDR3 sequence is 12 residues long. The CDR3 protein is CASKKSGNTIYF. CDR3 DNA: TGTGCCAGCAAAAAGAGTGGAAACACCATATATTTT.

The V and J genes are TRBV28 and TRBJ2-7; D is undetermined. V dropped 6 bases and J dropped 0 bases, with 9 bases sitting between them. The CDR3 has 13 amino acids. Germline CDR1 is MDHEN and CDR2 is SYDVKM. In DNA, the CDR3 is TGTGCCAGCAGGTGGGCCCGCTCCTACGAGCAGTACTTC. Protein product: CASRWARSYEQYF. Variable domain in full (rest from reference TRBV28 and TRBJ2-7): DVKVTQSSRYLVKRTGEKVFLECVQDMDHENMFWYRQDPGLGLRLIYFSYDVKMKEKGDIPEGYSVSREKKERFSLILESASTNQTSMYLCASRWARSYEQYFGPGTRLTVT.

This clone was observed a single time. The chain links TRBV11-3 to TRBJ2-1; D ambiguous. This CDR3 has 13 residues. Trimming took off 6 bases at V and 8 bases at J, with 14 bases between the two ends. Looked up from germline, CDR1 is SGHNT and CDR2 is YENEEA. As DNA, the CDR3 is TGTGCCAGCAGTTCCTACAGCCGCGATGAGCAGTTCTTC. It is translated as CASSSYSRDEQFF.

This clone has just one count. This rearrangement joins TRBV18 to TRBJ1-2, with D possibly TRBD1 on 6 matching bases. The germline V gene encodes CDR1 KGHSH and CDR2 LQKENI. This CDR3 comprises 15 residues. Trimming pared 6 bases from V and 2 bases from J, leaving 16 bases between. The CDR3 spells CASSQTLGQNYGYTF. The DNA for the CDR3 is TGTGCCAGCTCTCAGACACTAGGACAGAACTATGGCTACACCTTC.

The V call is TRBV6-1, the J call TRBJ1-3; no firm D call. Germline V lookup: CDR1 MNHNS, CDR2 SASEGT. The CDR3 contains 17 residues. Trimming removed 2 bases at V and 2 bases at J, with 16 bases between. The CDR3 sequence: CASSEFAGGVPGNTIYF. The DNA of the CDR3 is TGTGCCAGCAGTGAATTTGCGGGCGGCGTTCCTGGAAACACCATATATTTT.

This clone was found once. V gene TRBV6-5 combines with J gene TRBJ2-7; TRBD1 agrees at 7 bases. Trimming cost V 5 bases and J 2 bases; bases outside gene matches: 6. This CDR3 region has 14 residues. Per germline, CDR1 MNHEY and CDR2 SVGAGI. For the CDR3, the DNA is TGTGCCAGCAGTCCCGACAGGGTCGCCTACGAGCAGTACTTC. It encodes CASSPDRVAYEQYF.

The chain carries TRBV20-1 and TRBJ2-6; D unresolved. The V and J ends lost 3 bases and 0 bases respectively, with 6 bases between them. Germline V gene data show CDR1 as DFQATT and CDR2 as SNEGSKA (reference sequence). This CDR3 has 14 residues. This CDR3 reads CSASESSGANVLTF. In nucleotides, the CDR3 is TGCAGTGCTAGTGAGAGCTCTGGGGCCAACGTCCTGACTTTC.

The J gene is TRBJ2-1, the V gene TRBV11-2, with TRBD1 matching 9 bases. The V segment lost 2 bases and the J segment 14 bases; nucleotides outside the gene matches: 10. Germline V gives CDR1 SGHAT, CDR2 FQNNGV. The CDR3 is 14 residues long. CDR3 loop: CASSLIQGATEEFF. CDR3 DNA sequence: TGTGCCAGCAGCTTAATACAGGGGGCTACGGAGGAGTTCTTC.

The J gene is TRBJ1-2, the V gene TRBV11-2; 8 bases align to TRBD1. Germline V gene sequence: CDR1 SGHAT, CDR2 FQNNGV. This CDR3 comprises 14 residues. The J segment lost 8 bases and the V segment lost 0 bases, leaving 5 bases of the junction unmatched. Here the CDR3 reads CASSLDRGQEGYTF. CDR3 DNA: TGTGCCAGCAGCTTAGATCGGGGACAGGAAGGCTACACCTTC.

The rearrangement links TRBV30 to TRBJ1-3, with D maybe TRBD1 (5 bases). Looked up from germline, CDR1 is GTSNPN and CDR2 is SVGIG (reference sequence). The V and J ends lost 0 bases and 4 bases respectively, with 19 bases between them. The CDR3 sequence is 17 residues long. The CDR3 DNA sequence: TGTGCCTGGAGTGTACAATCAGCAGGGCTAAGAGGAAACACCATATATTTT. It yields the protein CAWSVQSAGLRGNTIYF.

The chain recombines TRBV29-1 with TRBJ2-7; TRBD1 aligns across 7 bases. Germline loops: CDR1 SQVTM, CDR2 ANQGSEA. CDR3 size: 14 residues. Trimming removed 7 bases from V and 0 bases from J; junction bases left unmatched: 9. CDR3 nucleotide sequence: TGCAGCGCCGCAAGGACAGGAGACTCCTACGAGCAGTACTTC. This sequence encodes CSAARTGDSYEQYF.

The chain links TRBV7-3 to TRBJ2-2, with 8 bases identical to TRBD1. V lost 6 bases and J lost 7; bases outside the gene matches: 10. CDR1 is SGHTA and CDR2 is FQGTGA in the germline V gene. The CDR3 has 15 amino acids. CDR3: CASSSQGALGGELFF. CDR3 DNA: TGTGCCAGCAGTTCCCAGGGGGCTCTTGGCGGGGAGCTGTTTTTT.

For the CDR3, the DNA is TGTGCCAGCAGCCAAGATCCAGGGTCGGCGAGTGGCTACACCTTC. Protein: CASSQDPGSASGYTF. The V call is TRBV3-1 (or the pseudogene TRBV3-2), the J call TRBJ1-2; maybe TRBD1 (5 bases). Trimming pared 0 bases from V and 7 bases from J, leaving 15 bases between. This CDR3 spans 15 amino acids. The germline gives CDR1 LGHDT, CDR2 YNNKEL (reference sequence).

The V and J genes are TRBV7-3 and TRBJ2-5; no definite D call. V lost 0 bases to trimming and J lost 5 bases, with 7 bases between them. This CDR3 contains 13 residues. The germline CDR1 and CDR2 sequences are SGHTA and FQGTGA. CDR3 sequence reads: CASSLTREETQYF. The CDR3 DNA reads as TGTGCCAGCAGCTTAACGCGAGAGGAGACCCAGTACTTC. The full variable domain, rest sourced from reference TRBV7-3 and TRBJ2-5, is GAGVSQTPSNKVTEKGKYVELRCDPISGHTALYWYRQSLGQGPEFLIYFQGTGAADDSGLPNDRFFAVRPEGSVSTLKIQRTERGDSAVYLCASSLTREETQYFGPGTRLLVL.

J is TRBJ1-1 and V is TRBV11-2; tentative D call: TRBD1 (6 bases). Trimming shortened V by 4 bases and J by 0 bases, and 9 bases separated the two germline ends. Germline CDR1 reads SGHAT; CDR2 reads FQNNGV. This CDR3 is 14 amino acids long. CDR3 in amino acids: CASSYGQLNTEAFF. The CDR3, as DNA: TGTGCCAGCAGCTATGGACAGTTGAACACTGAAGCTTTCTTT.

V usage is TRBV9 and J usage is TRBJ1-1; a weak D match, TRBD1 (5 bases). Trimming left V 4 bases short and J 4 bases short, with 11 bases between. The CDR3 loop spans 13 amino acids. Germline V gene data show CDR1 as SGDLS and CDR2 as YYNGEE. This chain's CDR3 is CASSPRGATEAFF. In DNA, the CDR3 is TGTGCCAGCAGCCCTAGGGGTGCCACTGAAGCTTTCTTT.

The chain recombines TRBV7-6 with TRBJ2-3, with TRBD2 as a possible D gene (5 bases). CDR3 length: 15 residues. V was cut by 1 base and J by 4 bases, with 12 bases left in between. From germline, CDR1 is SGHVS and CDR2 FNYEAQ. This CDR3 is CASSLVPLRADTQYF. The CDR3 DNA is TGTGCCAGCAGCTTAGTGCCCCTGAGGGCAGATACGCAGTATTTT.

The chain links TRBV19 to TRBJ1-1, with 9 bases fitting TRBD1. The germline V gene has CDR1 LNHDA and CDR2 SQIVND (reference sequence). V lost 8 bases, J lost 6 bases, and 7 bases stayed unmatched. The CDR3 has 13 residues. The CDR3 region is CASCGGQGPEAFF. CDR3 nucleotides: TGTGCCAGTTGTGGGGGACAGGGTCCTGAAGCTTTCTTT.

The chain employs TRBV29-1 and TRBJ2-1; D is unclear. The CDR3 sequence is 12 residues long. Germline V gives CDR1 SQVTM, CDR2 ANQGSEA. Deletions cut 4 bases from V and 3 bases from J, with 7 bases between. The DNA for the CDR3 is TGCAGCGTTGGACACCTCTACAATGAGCAGTTCTTC. It translates to CSVGHLYNEQFF.

The J gene is TRBJ1-4, the V gene TRBV7-9, with D maybe TRBD1 (5 bases). Germline V CDR1 and CDR2: SEHNR, FQNEAQ (reference sequence). V lost 8 bases, J lost 7 bases, and 11 bases lay in between. This CDR3 spans 12 amino acids. Here the CDR3 reads CASGQGGEKLFF. CDR3 nucleotide sequence: TGTGCCAGCGGCCAGGGAGGTGAAAAACTGTTTTTT. Full variable domain (remainder filled in from reference TRBV7-9 and TRBJ1-4): DTGVSQNPRHKITKRGQNVTFRCDPISEHNRLYWYRQTLGQGPEFLTYFQNEAQLEKSRLLSDRFSAERPKGSFSTLEIQRTEQGDSAMYLCASGQGGEKLFFGSGTQLSVL.